The sequence of this T cell receptor (beta chain) was determined in a study of blood T cell repertoires in COVID-19. About the research overall: PBMCs, B-cell-depleted T cells, or T cells provided the cDNA or gDNA that made up the material.

Profiled with immunoSEQ multiplex PCR; TCRdb holds only in-frame clones, not every one. Counted here are under 350,000 clones, approximately 83% occurring once; the ten biggest clones make up 4% to 5%. Cohorts were based on clinical histories the participants reported. The CDR3 spans 14 residues. The germline gives CDR1 LNHDA, CDR2 SQIVND (reference sequence). V was clipped by 5 bases and J by 4 bases; unmatched bases: 5. The chain couples TRBV19 to TRBJ2-3; TRBD2 matches 8 bases. The sequence came from a woman in her thirties or forties with acute COVID-19. The sequenced sample was PBMCs or T cells enriched from blood (not recorded which). In nucleotides, the CDR3 is TGTGCCAGTAGTTGGGTAGCGGGACCAGATACGCAGTATTTT. Its protein is CASSWVAGPDTQYF.